This entry is about one T cell receptor (beta chain). Its matching antigen is unknown. The data were produced by immunoSEQ multiplex PCR, yet TCRdb's version contains in-frame clones alone and is incomplete. This sample carries about 30,000 clones, roughly 80% of them seen once, and the ten largest clones take under 0.8%. The V end was cut by 6 bases, the J end by 6 bases, with 15 bases between. CDR1 is SNHLY, CDR2 FYNNEI, per germline. The CDR3 loop spans 14 amino acids. The data originate from a study of T cells in narcolepsy. Findings and caveats of the study: In some patient and control memory CD4+ samples, autoreactive clones were absent. HCRT-specific and TRIB2-specific autoreactive clonotypes appeared among same-patient CSF and blood CD4+ clonotypes. Autoreactive clonotypes reportedly recurred in blood of same and different patients, not controls.

The clonotype originates from a human donor in good health. V is TRBV2 and J is TRBJ1-5, with D perhaps matching TRBD1 (5 bases). Sequences were obtained from memory (CD45RA-) CD4+ T cells from blood. The CDR3 coding sequence is TGTGCCAGCAGGGCGGGGGTAGCGGGTCAGCCCCAGCATTTT. It yields the protein CASRAGVAGQPQHF.